This T cell receptor beta chain is drawn from a study of beta chain features in type 1 diabetes. Study in general: What patients shared with healthy donors was a similar profile of age, gender and cell yields.

Regarding the study as a whole: For patients and controls alike, PCR might favor shorter templates to the same degree.

With regard to this clone: Its antigen is unknown.

CDR3 length: 15 residues. The V gene's germline CDR1 is SGHNT and CDR2 YYREEE (reference sequence). V was trimmed by 3 bases and J by 5 bases, leaving 14 bases between them. Expressed TCRB transcripts got sequenced, as all isolated RNA was reverse transcribed. The repertoire was sequenced with immunoSEQ multiplex PCR; TCRdb's copy has only in-frame clones and lacks some. The sample includes more than 350,000 clones, over 10% seen only once; the top ten take roughly 0.046%. The V call is TRBV5-4, the J call TRBJ1-4; the D gene is possibly TRBD1 (5 bases). The TCR was taken from a young woman in good health. Specimen: naive CD4+ T cells from blood. The DNA of the CDR3 is TGTGCCAGCAGCTCCATGACAGACCCAAATGAAAAACTGTTTTTT. Protein: CASSSMTDPNEKLFF.